What follows describes a single TCR beta chain. Its antigen is not known. There are 17 residues in the CDR3. J lost 5 bases, V lost 5 bases, and 13 bases had no gene match. Per the germline V gene, CDR1 is MNHEY and CDR2 is SVGEGT. These data come from a study of blood T cells in healthy people across ages. Then a second PCR, running about 7 to 11 cycles, was carried out with a sample-barcoded 5' primer and a J-beta primer mix. MiXCR, applied by TCRdb to the 5' RACE reads, yields one record per CDR3 protein. The sample has about 670,000 distinct CDR3 sequences, around 50% seen once. Study-wide points: Diversity estimated from one million T cells was considered an underestimate. Aged donors had fewer naive CD4+ cells and lower diversity than long-lived donors. As age increased, TCR beta diversity per million T cells fell in a roughly linear fashion.

This receptor was identified in a woman of 80 years or more in good health. This rearrangement joins TRBV6-2 or TRBV6-3 to TRBJ2-3, with TRBD2 identical over 10 bases. The sequenced sample was blood. The CDR3: CASSLRPEASGGDTQYF. CDR3 nucleotides: TGTGCCAGCAGTCTCCGCCCGGAGGCTAGCGGGGGAGATACGCAGTATTTT.